Each of the 29 T cell receptor beta chains below was sequenced from the same sample in a study of molecular identifiers for immune sequencing clone quantification. TCRdb independently ran MiXCR on the PCR reads; one entry per CDR3 protein. The table includes around 320,000 distinct CDR3 sequences, roughly 23% detected once. The specimen sequenced was naive CD8+ T cells from blood, with Jurkat cell RNA spiked in. Documented subset: FACS-sorted CD8+CD4-CCR7+CD45RA+ naive T cells. These receptors were obtained from a human donor in good health. Some libraries in this study had Jurkat cell RNA spiked in.

Comments on this clonotype: One end of the junction does not line up with germline, which may come from a read error. V is TRBV20-1 and J is TRBJ2-7; 10 bases are shared with TRBD2. The CDR3 extends over 16 amino acids. Germline V gene lookup returns CDR1 DFQATT and CDR2 SNEGSKA (reference sequence). CDR3 DNA sequence: TGCGGTGCTAGGACCCGGGCTAGCGGGAGTGTATACGAGCAGTACTTC. It is translated as CGARTRASGSVYEQYF.

This clonotype was seen a few times. CDR3 bases: TGTGCCAGCAGCCAGGGCCTATATAGCAATCAGCCCCAGCATTTT. Translation gives CASSQGLYSNQPQHF. The chain uses TRBV3-1 and TRBJ1-5; D is uncertain. The germline CDR1 and CDR2 sequences are LGHDT and YNNKEL (reference sequence). CDR3 size: 15 residues. V was shortened by 3 bases and J by 0 bases, with 9 bases between the two germline ends.

This clonotype came up a few times. Being one base from a much bigger clone, this may be a read error. This chain links TRBV29-1 with TRBJ2-3; 10 positions match TRBD2. This CDR3 region has 18 residues. Germline V gives CDR1 SQVTM, CDR2 ANQGSEA. DNA of the CDR3: TGCAGCGGCGTGATCTTAGTAGCGGGGGGACCTTTCACAGATACGCGGTATTTT. It yields the protein CSGVILVAGGPFTDTRYF.

A note on this clonotype: Just one base apart from a much larger clone, this may be a read error. The DNA of the CDR3 is TGTGTCAGCAGCTTAGGCGTTAACTACGAGCAGTACTTC. As protein: CVSSLGVNYEQYF. The gene calls are TRBV7-9 and TRBJ2-7; D gene unclear. In germline, CDR1 is SEHNR, CDR2 FQNEAQ (reference sequence). CDR3 length: 13 residues.

The chain employs TRBV4-3 and TRBJ2-7; D is tentatively TRBD1 or TRBD2 (5 bases each). Germline values: CDR1 LGHNA, CDR2 YSLEER. The V gene lost 0 bases and the J gene lost 5 bases, with 17 bases spanning the gap. The CDR3 has 16 amino acids. In nucleotides, the CDR3 is TGCGCCAGCAGCCAAGAGACAGCGGCCCTTATCGACGAGCAGTACTTC. Residues: CASSQETAALIDEQYF.

Comments on this clonotype: This may stem from a read error, because a much larger clone lies one nucleotide away. This CDR3 is CSVGAKGRFYGYTF. CDR3 DNA sequence: TGCAGCGTTGGGGCCAAGGGGCGCTTCTATGGCTACACCTTC. This sequence joins TRBV29-1 and TRBJ1-2, with D perhaps matching TRBD1 (5 bases). Germline V gives CDR1 SQVTM, CDR2 ANQGSEA. The CDR3 spans 14 residues. V lost 4 bases to trimming and J lost 4 bases, with 16 bases between them.

V usage is TRBV10-3 and J usage is TRBJ2-7, with TRBD1 as a possible D gene (6 bases). Germline V gives CDR1 ENHRY, CDR2 SYGVKD. The CDR3 is made up of 13 amino acids. Trimming cost V 4 bases and J 7 bases, with 14 bases left between them. The CDR3 region is CAISGPGEGEQYF. CDR3 sequence (DNA): TGTGCCATCAGTGGTCCAGGGGAAGGTGAGCAGTACTTC.

This clonotype has more than one count but fewer than ten. V and J are TRBV5-4 and TRBJ1-1; no clear D gene. Trimming took 6 bases from V and 3 from J, leaving 12 bases between them. The germline V gene has CDR1 SGHNT and CDR2 YYREEE (reference sequence). This CDR3 region has 13 residues. CDR3 bases: TGTGCCAGCACCCTGCCGCCGGACACTGAAGCTTTCTTT. This sequence encodes CASTLPPDTEAFF. Full variable domain (rest looked up from reference TRBV5-4 and TRBJ1-1): ETGVTQSPTHLIKTRGQQVTLRCSSQSGHNTVSWYQQALGQGPQFIFQYYREEENGRGNFPPRFSGLQFPNYSSELNVNALELDDSALYLCASTLPPDTEAFFGQGTRLTVV.

The genes are TRBV20-1 and TRBJ2-2; weak D call: TRBD1 (6 bases). The germline V gene encodes CDR1 DFQATT and CDR2 SNEGSKA (reference sequence). The CDR3 is 16 residues long. V lost 1 base and J 1 base, leaving 13 bases between the germline ends. The CDR3 is CSARAMETGNTGELFF. The CDR3 DNA reads as TGCAGTGCTAGAGCAATGGAGACAGGGAACACCGGGGAGCTGTTTTTT.

This clonotype was seen only a few times. The chain is built from TRBV4-3 and TRBJ2-2; 11 bases agree with TRBD1. This CDR3 comprises 16 residues. Trimming cost V 3 bases and J 6 bases; bases outside gene matches: 6. Germline values: CDR1 LGHNA, CDR2 YSLEER. The CDR3 region is CASSQKMGQGAGELFF. The CDR3 DNA sequence: TGCGCCAGCAGCCAGAAGATGGGACAGGGGGCCGGGGAGCTGTTTTTT.

Note on this clonotype: A much larger clone is a single base away; this may be a read error. V is TRBV7-9 and J is TRBJ2-4; D is possibly TRBD1 or TRBD2 (7 bases each). The length of the CDR3 is 21 residues. Germline CDR1 is SEHNR and CDR2 is FQNEAQ (reference sequence). The CDR3 nucleotides read TGTGCCAGCAGCTCCATAATAGGGGGCGCGGATGGCGGGAGTACCAAAAACACTCAGTACTTC. Translating gives CASSSIIGGADGGSTKNTQYF.

In this sample, this clonotype turned up once. A much bigger clone sits one base away, suggesting this may be a read error. J is TRBJ1-1 and V is TRBV6-5; D unclear. Trimming took off 8 bases at V and 0 bases at J, with 16 bases between the two ends. Germline V gene sequence: CDR1 MNHEY, CDR2 SVGAGI. This CDR3 spans 15 amino acids. The CDR3 spells CASCPFDTMNTEAFF. The CDR3 DNA follows: TGTGCCAGCTGTCCGTTCGACACGATGAACACTGAAGCTTTCTTT.

This clonotype was observed at least ten times. The chain employs TRBV14 and TRBJ1-2; tentatively, D is TRBD1 (6 bases). Per the germline V gene, CDR1 is SGHDN and CDR2 is FVKESK. V dropped 3 bases and J dropped 4 bases, with 18 bases sitting between them. This CDR3 contains 16 residues. The DNA for the CDR3 is TGTGCCAGCAGCCACGCCACCGGACAGCTAAGCTATGGCTACACCTTC. Protein sequence: CASSHATGQLSYGYTF.

This clonotype was detected ten times or more. This rearrangement joins TRBV7-9 to TRBJ1-5; D unclear. The germline V gene encodes CDR1 SEHNR and CDR2 FQNEAQ (reference sequence). Deletions cut 5 bases from V and 2 bases from J, with 13 bases between. The CDR3 loop spans 15 amino acids. Here the CDR3 reads CASSGPPGGNQPQHF. CDR3 sequence (DNA): TGTGCCAGCAGCGGTCCCCCTGGGGGCAATCAGCCCCAGCATTTT. Full variable domain (rest looked up from reference TRBV7-9 and TRBJ1-5): DTGVSQNPRHKITKRGQNVTFRCDPISEHNRLYWYRQTLGQGPEFLTYFQNEAQLEKSRLLSDRFSAERPKGSFSTLEIQRTEQGDSAMYLCASSGPPGGNQPQHFGDGTRLSIL.

The chain uses TRBV6-2 or TRBV6-3 and TRBJ1-1; D may be TRBD1 (5 bases). Per the germline V gene, CDR1 is MNHEY and CDR2 is SVGEGT. The V end lost 6 bases, the J end lost 6 bases, and 14 bases lay between the germline ends. The CDR3 spans 13 residues. The CDR3: CASSHGAGAEAFF. In nucleotides, the CDR3 is TGTGCCAGCAGCCACGGGGCAGGAGCTGAAGCTTTCTTT.

The chain links TRBV19 to TRBJ2-7; D remains unclear. Trimming took off 3 bases at V and 1 base at J, with 16 bases between the two ends. Germline values: CDR1 LNHDA, CDR2 SQIVND (reference sequence). The CDR3 has 16 amino acids. The CDR3 protein is CASSMILWGSSYEQYF. In DNA form, the CDR3 reads TGTGCCAGTAGTATGATTCTGTGGGGTTCGTCCTACGAGCAGTACTTC.

The V and J genes are TRBV6-2 or TRBV6-3 and TRBJ2-3; maybe TRBD1 (6 bases). The CDR3 runs 15 residues. Trimming removed 3 bases at V and 2 bases at J, with 12 bases between. The germline V gene has CDR1 MNHEY and CDR2 SVGEGT. The CDR3 reads CASSYNRASTDTQYF. The DNA for the CDR3 is TGTGCCAGCAGTTATAACAGGGCCTCCACAGATACGCAGTATTTT.

Many counts were recorded for this clonotype. This chain links TRBV9 with TRBJ2-2, with D hard to call. V was trimmed by 3 bases and J by 6 bases, leaving 6 bases between them. The CDR3 spans 12 residues. Germline V gene sequence: CDR1 SGDLS, CDR2 YYNGEE. The chain's CDR3 is CASSGSAGELFF. Written as DNA, the CDR3 is TGTGCCAGCAGCGGTTCTGCCGGGGAGCTGTTTTTT.

There are many counts of this clonotype. The chain is built from TRBV23-1 and TRBJ2-4; TRBD1 is a possible D gene (6 bases). TRBV23-1 is reported as an ORF; its role is uncertain. Trimming stripped 3 bases from V and 1 base from J, with 13 bases between. The CDR3 is 16 amino acids. This CDR3 is CASSQSRGKAKNIQYF. CDR3 bases: TGCGCCAGCAGTCAGTCCAGGGGAAAGGCCAAAAACATTCAGTACTTC.

This clonotype has just a few counts. The chain has TRBV12-3 or TRBV12-4 and TRBJ2-5; 7 bases agree with TRBD1. The junction had 9 bases not matched to a gene; V was cut back by 10 bases and J by 4 bases. The CDR3 totals 13 residues. As DNA, the CDR3 is TGTGCCACCTCGTGGGACAGTCGAGAGACCCAGTACTTC. Amino acid sequence: CATSWDSRETQYF.

To note about this clonotype: Just one base apart from a much larger clone, this may be a read error. V and J are TRBV14 and TRBJ1-4, with unresolved D. CDR1 and CDR2 (germline): SGHDN, FVKESK. CDR3 length: 15 residues. The CDR3 region is CASSPYAVPNEKLLF. In nucleotides, the CDR3 is TGTGCCAGCAGCCCATACGCAGTGCCTAATGAAAAACTGCTTTTT.

This clonotype was observed at least ten times. The chain recombines TRBV5-1 with TRBJ2-7; maybe TRBD2 (6 bases). Trimming left V 3 bases short and J 6 bases short, with 7 bases between. In germline, CDR1 is SGHRS, CDR2 YFSETQ. The CDR3 runs to 11 residues. CDR3 amino acids: CASSSGGEQYF. The DNA of the CDR3 is TGCGCCAGCAGCTCCGGGGGCGAGCAGTACTTC.

This clonotype occurred many times. The chain has TRBV19 and TRBJ2-7; TRBD2 is a possible D gene (5 bases). The germline V gene has CDR1 LNHDA and CDR2 SQIVND (reference sequence). The V end was cut by 10 bases, the J end by 0 bases, with 10 bases between. The CDR3 loop spans 12 amino acids. Here the CDR3 reads CATTGNSYEQYF. In nucleotides, the CDR3 is TGTGCCACGACCGGGAACTCCTACGAGCAGTACTTC.

The genes are TRBV18 and TRBJ2-3, with 10 bases identical to TRBD2. The V gene end was trimmed by 3 bases and the J gene end by 4 bases; junction bases not matched to a gene: 7. The CDR3 loop spans 16 amino acids. CDR1 is KGHSH, CDR2 LQKENI, per germline. This chain's CDR3 is CASSPAAGGLADTQYF. As DNA, the CDR3 is TGTGCCAGCTCACCTGCAGCGGGGGGGCTCGCAGATACGCAGTATTTT.

In regard to this clonotype: A much more abundant neighbour one base away suggests this may be a read error. The V and J genes are TRBV14 and TRBJ1-2; D may be TRBD1 (5 bases). Trimming removed 4 bases at V and 2 bases at J, with 8 bases between. Germline lookup yields CDR1 SGHDN and CDR2 FVKESK. The CDR3 has 13 residues. The DNA of the CDR3 is TGTGCCAGCAGCCCGACAGCGAACTATGGCTACACCTTC. This translates into CASSPTANYGYTF.

At least ten counts were recorded for this clonotype. This chain links TRBV7-9 with TRBJ1-5; possible D gene TRBD1, 5 bases. Trimming left V 3 bases short and J 2 bases short, with 20 bases between. CDR1 SEHNR and CDR2 FQNEAQ come from the germline V gene (reference sequence). The CDR3 length is 18 residues. The DNA for the CDR3 is TGTGCCAGCAGCTTGGCGGCTGAATCGAGGGGACGCAATCAGCCCCAGCATTTT. This encodes CASSLAAESRGRNQPQHF.

The V gene is TRBV4-2, the J gene TRBJ2-1; D possibly corresponds to TRBD1 (5 bases). This CDR3 has 14 amino acids. Trimming removed 3 bases at V and 8 bases at J, with 14 bases between. The germline gives CDR1 LGHNA, CDR2 YNFKEQ. CDR3 nucleotides: TGTGCCAGCAGCCACGGTGGGCAGGGCTATGAGCAGTTCTTC. Residues: CASSHGGQGYEQFF.

Regarding this clonotype: This may be a read error: a much more frequent sequence differs by one nucleotide. The V and J genes are TRBV4-2 and TRBJ2-7; 8 nucleotides match TRBD1. The germline CDR1 and CDR2 sequences are LGHNA and YNFKEQ. CDR3 length: 14 amino acids. CDR3: CARSHDRGTYEQYF. The CDR3 bases are TGTGCCCGCAGCCACGACAGGGGAACCTACGAGCAGTACTTC.

This clonotype showed up many times. The chain is built from TRBV5-6 and TRBJ2-3; weak D call: TRBD1 (6 bases). The CDR3 is 14 amino acids. Germline CDR1 is SGHDT and CDR2 is YYEEEE. Trimming took 2 bases from V and 3 from J, leaving 10 bases between them. In DNA form, the CDR3 reads TGTGCCAGCAGCTTTCCAGGGGCGACAGATACGCAGTATTTT. Residues: CASSFPGATDTQYF.